These T cell receptor beta chains were read from a single sample in a study of cytomegalovirus exposure and HLA in healthy donors. The protocol was immunoSEQ multiplex PCR, while the TCRdb copy is restricted to in-frame clones and leaves out a portion. Of some 160,000 clones listed, approximately 90% are singletons. The sample taken for sequencing was PBMCs. Every receptor here comes from a man in his late teens or twenties in good health and CMV-seronegative. Each CDR3 is given with its conserved first and last residue. Fields, in order: J gene, V gene, D gene, clone size, CDR3 protein, CDR3 DNA. The D gene is left open where the match is weak. Rows may omit the clone size; those that give it use once, few, many or a size class.

TRBJ2-3 | TRBV18 | . | . | CASSPAQEDTQYF | TGTGCCAGCTCACCGGCACAGGAAGATACGCAGTATTTT
TRBJ2-3 | TRBV5-4 | . | . | CASSFGQLQYF | TGTGCCAGCAGCTTCGGACAGTTGCAGTATTTT
TRBJ2-7 | TRBV14 | . | . | CASSQYGGADYEQYF | TGTGCCAGCAGCCAGTACGGAGGGGCAGACTACGAGCAGTACTTC
TRBJ2-1 | TRBV5-1 | TRBD2 | . | CASSYSSGPYNEQFF | TGCGCCAGCAGCTATAGTAGCGGGCCCTACAATGAGCAGTTCTTC
TRBJ2-1 | TRBV5-6 | TRBD2 | . | CASSLARRGAGEQFF | TGTGCCAGCAGCTTGGCCCGGCGGGGGGCCGGTGAGCAGTTCTTC
TRBJ2-3 | TRBV11-2 | . | . | CASSLGGRVGDTQYF | TGTGCCAGCAGCTTAGGCGGCAGGGTAGGGGATACGCAGTATTTT
TRBJ2-2 | TRBV5-8 | TRBD1 | . | CASSKGTVANTGELFF | TGTGCCAGCAGCAAGGGGACAGTCGCGAACACCGGGGAGCTGTTTTTT
TRBJ2-2 | TRBV2 | . | . | CASTKRRMNTGELFF | TGTGCCAGCACGAAGAGGAGGATGAACACCGGGGAGCTGTTTTTT
TRBJ1-2 | TRBV25-1 | TRBD1 | . | CASSEYVSGQGARGYTF | TGTGCCAGCAGTGAATACGTGTCGGGGCAGGGGGCGCGTGGCTACACCTTC
TRBJ2-1 | TRBV11-3 | . | . | CASSSRDLAQANEQFF | TGTGCCAGCAGCTCAAGGGACTTGGCCCAAGCTAATGAGCAGTTCTTC
TRBJ2-5 | TRBV7-9 | TRBD2 | . | CASSLGALAGGTETQYF | TGTGCCAGCAGCTTAGGTGCCCTAGCGGGGGGAACTGAGACCCAGTACTTC
TRBJ2-5 | TRBV5-1 | . | . | CASSLAGGQETQYF | TGCGCCAGCAGCTTGGCGGGGGGCCAGGAGACCCAGTACTTC
TRBJ1-6 | TRBV5-4 | TRBD1 | few | CASSPGTGGLSPLHF | TGTGCCAGCAGCCCCGGGACAGGGGGTCTCTCACCCCTCCACTTT
TRBJ2-5 | TRBV2 | . | . | CASSEERTTPGETQYF | TGTGCCAGCAGTGAAGAAAGGACAACCCCGGGAGAGACCCAGTACTTC
TRBJ1-2 | TRBV13 | TRBD1 | once | CASSPRTGRILGYTF | TGTGCCAGCAGCCCCCGGACAGGGAGAATTTTGGGCTACACCTTC
TRBJ2-1 | TRBV4-3 | TRBD2 | . | CASSQGRGGGYNEQFF | TGCGCCAGCAGCCAAGGACGTGGGGGGGGTTACAATGAGCAGTTCTTC
TRBJ1-2 | TRBV6-1 | . | . | CASSEARYGYTF | TGTGCCAGCAGTGAGGCCCGCTATGGCTACACCTTC
TRBJ1-2 | TRBV30 | . | . | CAWSKAGGYGYTF | TGTGCCTGGAGCAAGGCGGGCGGCTATGGCTACACCTTC
TRBJ1-4 | TRBV6-5 | . | . | CASARATNEKLFF | TGTGCCAGCGCCAGGGCGACTAATGAAAAACTGTTTTTT
TRBJ2-7 | TRBV5-1 | TRBD1 | few | CASSLLGQTYEQYF | TGCGCCAGCAGCTTGTTGGGACAGACCTACGAGCAGTACTTC
TRBJ1-1 | TRBV21-1 | . | . | CASSKARDRGLNTEAFF | TGTGCCAGCAGCAAAGCCCGGGACAGGGGCCTGAACACTGAAGCTTTCTTT
TRBJ1-4 | TRBV30 | . | . | CAWSAGPNEKLFF | TGTGCCTGGAGTGCAGGGCCGAATGAAAAACTGTTTTTT
TRBJ2-3 | TRBV19 | TRBD2 | . | CASSISGGMSTDTQYF | TGTGCCAGTAGTATAAGCGGGGGGATGAGCACAGATACGCAGTATTTT
TRBJ1-6 | TRBV6-1 | . | . | CASSEIEVYSFSPLHF | TGTGCCAGCAGTGAAATCGAAGTCTATTCATTTTCACCCCTCCACTTT
TRBJ1-5 | TRBV19 | TRBD1 | . | CASKALKGQSNQPQHF | TGTGCCAGTAAAGCATTAAAGGGACAGTCCAATCAGCCCCAGCATTTT
TRBJ1-1 | TRBV9 | . | . | CASSVVPASGPTEAFF | TGTGCCAGCAGCGTAGTCCCCGCCTCAGGGCCCACTGAAGCTTTCTTT
TRBJ2-1 | TRBV25-1 | TRBD1 | . | CASSRQGYNEQFF | TGTGCCAGCAGTAGACAGGGTTACAATGAGCAGTTCTTC
TRBJ1-2 | TRBV13 | . | . | CASSLGSGNYGYTF | TGTGCCAGCAGCTTAGGGTCAGGGAACTATGGCTACACCTTC
TRBJ1-1 | TRBV5-1 | . | once | CASSLISGAVNTEAFF | TGCGCCAGCAGCTTGATTTCAGGGGCCGTGAACACTGAAGCTTTCTTT
TRBJ1-6 | TRBV30 | TRBD1 | few | CAWSKTGVGFSPLHF | TGTGCCTGGAGTAAGACAGGGGTAGGATTCTCACCCCTCCACTTT
TRBJ2-2 | TRBV13 | . | . | CASSLVGAPTGELFF | TGTGCCAGCAGCTTAGTTGGGGCCCCCACCGGGGAGCTGTTTTTT
TRBJ2-1 | TRBV19 | TRBD2 | . | CASSMTSGSYNEQFF | TGTGCCAGTAGTATGACTAGCGGCTCCTACAATGAGCAGTTCTTC
TRBJ2-7 | TRBV15 | . | . | CATSRGDTTGPIYEQYF | TGTGCCACCAGCAGGGGGGACACGACAGGCCCTATCTACGAGCAGTACTTC
TRBJ2-1 | TRBV5-4 | . | . | CASSDNSNEQFF | TGTGCCAGCAGCGATAACAGCAATGAGCAGTTCTTC
TRBJ1-6 | TRBV1 | . | once | CTSSQSFVRGADSPLHF | TGCACCAGCAGCCAAAGTTTCGTCAGGGGCGCGGATTCACCCCTCCACTTT
TRBJ1-1 | TRBV20-1 | . | . | CSAGRGTEAFF | TGCAGTGCGGGGAGAGGGACTGAAGCTTTCTTT
TRBJ1-1 | TRBV7-8 | . | . | CASSLRMLGSTEAFF | TGTGCCAGCAGCCTTAGGATGCTTGGGAGCACTGAAGCTTTCTTT
TRBJ1-1 | TRBV6-5 | TRBD1 | . | CASSYDRGETEAFF | TGTGCCAGCAGTTACGACAGGGGGGAAACTGAAGCTTTCTTT
TRBJ1-6 | TRBV7-6 | . | . | CASSLLGPGTTNSPLHF | TGTGCCAGCAGCCTATTGGGCCCCGGAACAACCAATTCACCCCTCCACTTT
TRBJ1-4 | TRBV29-1 | TRBD1 | . | CSVATSGTATF | TGCAGCGTTGCCACGTCCGGGACAGCCACTTTT